These T cell receptor beta chains were read from a single sample in a study of post-analysis software for immune sequencing data. In TCRdb, the PCR reads were re-called with MiXCR into one record per CDR3 protein. Here the sample spans 750,000 to 950,000 distinct CDR3 sequences, roughly 50% being singletons. Sequencing was performed on blood. The source of these receptors is a girl between 5 and 17 years old with multiple sclerosis. CDR3s include the opening cysteine and the closing phenylalanine or tryptophan. Fields, in order: D gene, J gene, V gene, clone size, CDR3 protein, CDR3 DNA. A D gene is named only where the DNA matches it firmly. Size values are once, few and many counts, or a class for expanded clones, and some rows have none.

>.|TRBJ1-5|TRBV12-3/TRBV12-4|.
CASGWGGSNQPQHF
TGTGCCAGCGGTTGGGGAGGGAGCAATCAGCCCCAGCATTTT
>.|TRBJ1-2|TRBV6-5|.
CTTTSRLDYGYTF
TGTACCACCACCTCAAGGCTCGACTATGGCTACACCTTC
>.|TRBJ1-2|TRBV28|few
CASHPGATNYGYTF
TGTGCCAGCCATCCAGGGGCCACTAACTATGGCTACACCTTC
>TRBD1|TRBJ1-1|TRBV29-1|.
CSVVDRENTEAFF
TGCAGCGTTGTGGACAGGGAGAACACTGAAGCTTTCTTT
>.|TRBJ2-7|TRBV12-3/TRBV12-4|.
CASSPPAGGGYYEQYF
TGTGCCAGCAGTCCTCCAGCGGGTGGGGGCTACTACGAGCAGTACTTC
>.|TRBJ2-7|TRBV20-1|.
CSARDQSYEQYF
TGCAGTGCTCGGGACCAGTCCTACGAGCAGTACTTC
>.|TRBJ2-1|TRBV29-1|.
CSVSGGSHEQFF
TGCAGCGTTTCCGGGGGTAGCCATGAGCAGTTCTTC
>.|TRBJ1-2|TRBV29-1|few
CSVEKGLVIVGYTF
TGCAGCGTTGAAAAAGGCCTGGTGATTGTTGGCTACACCTTC
>TRBD2|TRBJ2-3|TRBV7-9|.
CASSLGPSGRTDTQYF
TGTGCCAGCAGCTTAGGGCCTAGCGGACGCACAGATACGCAGTATTTT
>.|TRBJ2-5|TRBV20-1|few
CSARKGGTQYF
TGCAGTGCTAGGAAGGGGGGGACCCAGTACTTC
>TRBD1|TRBJ2-1|TRBV6-4|few
CASSPSPGDRNEQFF
TGTGCCAGCAGTCCCAGCCCGGGGGACAGGAATGAGCAGTTCTTC
>.|TRBJ2-5|TRBV7-9|.
CATGQETQYF
TGTGCCACCGGACAAGAGACCCAGTACTTC
>TRBD2|TRBJ2-4|TRBV7-2|few
CASSLVLAGPLNIQYF
TGTGCCAGCAGCTTAGTACTAGCGGGGCCCCTTAACATTCAGTACTTC
>.|TRBJ2-7|TRBV20-1|few
CSARSRARSYEQYF
TGCAGTGCGAGATCTAGAGCGCGGTCCTACGAGCAGTACTTC